What follows are 29 T cell receptor beta chains derived from one specimen sequenced in a study of T cells expressing NK-cell markers. TCRdb reprocessed the 5' RACE reads, with one entry per CDR3 protein and no DNA. The sample data list approximately 440,000 distinct CDR3 sequences. Sequenced material: blood T cells: a sorted CD56 or NKG2C T cell subset, CD4+ or CD8+ T cells, or bulk PBMC T cells (not recorded which). The receptors shown here come from a woman aged 45 to 65 in good health.

The chain carries TRBV12-3 or TRBV12-4 and TRBJ2-2; TCRdb reports TRBD2, a call that lacks DNA to check it against. CDR3 size: 14 residues. CDR3 sequence reads: CASSLGGSPGELFF.

The chain couples TRBV6-5 to TRBJ2-5; without DNA, the TCRdb call of TRBD1 cannot be checked. Per germline, CDR1 MNHEY and CDR2 SVGAGI. The CDR3 sequence is 14 residues long. The CDR3: CASSYQGQVETQYF.

The chain's CDR3 is CASSPGQGVDTQYF. The chain is built from TRBV7-9 and TRBJ2-3; TCRdb's D gene call, TRBD1, goes unchecked for lack of DNA. The CDR3 totals 14 residues. Germline V gene data show CDR1 as SEHNR and CDR2 as FQNEAQ (reference sequence).

The V gene is TRBV12-3 or TRBV12-4, the J gene TRBJ1-5; the D gene TCRdb calls, TRBD1, cannot be checked with no DNA. There are 14 residues in the CDR3. The CDR3 is CASRVQGYNQPQHF.

This chain links TRBV29-1 with TRBJ2-5; TCRdb proposes TRBD1, but this gene call is untestable without DNA. Germline V lookup: CDR1 SQVTM, CDR2 ANQGSEA. The CDR3 is 12 residues long. The CDR3 loop is CSARVGKETQYF.

The chain employs TRBV9 and TRBJ2-1; the TRBD2 assignment by TCRdb is unverifiable without DNA. CDR1 is SGDLS, CDR2 YYNGEE, per germline. The CDR3 has 15 amino acids. The CDR3 sequence is CASSVGRAGYNEQFF.

The chain's CDR3 is CASSPWAGSGNTIYF. V is TRBV6-6 and J is TRBJ1-3; without DNA, the TCRdb call of TRBD1 cannot be checked. This CDR3 is built from 15 residues. CDR1 is MNHNY and CDR2 is SVGAGI in the germline V gene (reference sequence).

The CDR3 loop reads CSVADTLGTTEAFF. The V call is TRBV29-1, the J call TRBJ1-1. The CDR3 is 14 residues long. Germline V gene lookup returns CDR1 SQVTM and CDR2 ANQGSEA.

The chain has TRBV25-1 and TRBJ2-7; no DNA is available, so the TRBD2 call from TCRdb remains unchecked. The CDR3 loop spans 12 amino acids. Per germline, CDR1 MGHDK and CDR2 SYGVNS. The CDR3 loop reads CASSGSAYEQYF.

The chain is built from TRBV12-5 and TRBJ2-3; the D call from TCRdb, TRBD2, cannot be confirmed without DNA. The CDR3 has 15 residues. In germline, CDR1 is LGHNT, CDR2 FRNRAP. This CDR3 is CASGPLAEGGYTQYF.

The chain employs TRBV3-1 and TRBJ1-2. CDR3 length equals 12 residues. Germline V gives CDR1 LGHDT, CDR2 YNNKEL (reference sequence). This chain's CDR3 is CASRQLGYGYTF.

The V and J genes are TRBV28 and TRBJ2-7; TCRdb picks TRBD1, but there is no DNA to check that call. Germline CDR1 reads MDHEN; CDR2 reads SYDVKM. This CDR3 spans 15 amino acids. The CDR3 sequence: CASRTLQGAGDEQYF.

The chain is built from TRBV15 and TRBJ1-2; TCRdb lists TRBD1, though no DNA is available to test this call. CDR1 and CDR2 (germline): LNHNV, YYDKDF (reference sequence). The CDR3 extends over 15 amino acids. This CDR3 is CATSRDAPASYGYTF. Combining the CDR3 with reference TRBV15 and TRBJ1-2 gives the whole variable domain DAMVIQNPRYQVTQFGKPVTLSCSQTLNHNVMYWYQQKSSQAPKLLFHYYDKDFNNEADTPDNFQSRRPNTSFCFLDIRSPGLGDTAMYLCATSRDAPASYGYTFGSGTRLTVV.

The J gene is TRBJ2-3, the V gene TRBV10-3. CDR1 and CDR2 (germline): ENHRY, SYGVKD. The length of the CDR3 is 12 residues. This CDR3 is CAISRGEDTQYF.

CDR3 protein: CSARTGNTEAFF. The rearrangement joins TRBV29-1 to TRBJ1-1; TCRdb indicates TRBD1, and absent DNA this call remains unverified. The germline V gene has CDR1 SQVTM and CDR2 ANQGSEA. The CDR3 has 12 residues.

The chain is built from TRBV2 and TRBJ2-1; the D call from TCRdb, TRBD2, cannot be confirmed without DNA. The CDR3 runs to 13 residues. The V gene's germline CDR1 is SNHLY and CDR2 FYNNEI. CDR3 in amino acids: CASSAAGRNEQFF.

CDR3 loop: CSARRDRDGETQYF. The chain carries TRBV20-1 and TRBJ2-5; checking the TCRdb D call of TRBD1 is not possible without DNA. The CDR3 totals 14 residues. Germline CDR1 and CDR2: DFQATT and SNEGSKA (reference sequence).

The chain combines TRBV3-1 with TRBJ2-1. The CDR3 contains 14 residues. Germline assignment: CDR1 LGHDT and CDR2 YNNKEL (reference sequence). The CDR3: CASSQDSGLNEQFF.

CDR3 loop: CASKLAGGGGKIDEQFF. The rearrangement joins TRBV2 to TRBJ2-1; as DNA is missing, the TRBD2 call by TCRdb cannot be tested. Germline assignment: CDR1 SNHLY and CDR2 FYNNEI. The CDR3 has 17 residues.

V usage is TRBV7-9 and J usage is TRBJ2-5; TCRdb gives TRBD2 as the D gene, but with no DNA this cannot be confirmed. The CDR3 is 16 residues long. Germline V gene lookup returns CDR1 SEHNR and CDR2 FQNEAQ (reference sequence). CDR3 residues: CASRSTSGRALETQYF.

The chain links TRBV9 to TRBJ2-1; TCRdb reports TRBD2, a call that lacks DNA to check it against. The germline V gene encodes CDR1 SGDLS and CDR2 YYNGEE. The CDR3 has 18 amino acids. The CDR3 loop is CASSIRQGVAGDINEQFF.

The chain couples TRBV18 to TRBJ2-3; TCRdb lists TRBD2, though no DNA is available to test this call. Germline-derived CDR1 and CDR2 are KGHSH and LQKENI. This CDR3 has 17 amino acids. The CDR3 sequence is CASSPGITGSQGDTQYF.

This sequence joins TRBV20-1 and TRBJ2-1. CDR3 length: 14 amino acids. Germline V gene sequence: CDR1 DFQATT, CDR2 SNEGSKA (reference sequence). The CDR3 protein is CSARGWGSYNEQFF.

The chain employs TRBV9 and TRBJ2-6; the D call of TRBD2 rests on TCRdb alone, since no DNA is present to check it. From germline, CDR1 is SGDLS and CDR2 YYNGEE. This CDR3 has 15 amino acids. Here the CDR3 reads CASSVVRAGANVLTF.

The chain couples TRBV29-1 to TRBJ1-4. Germline V gene data show CDR1 as SQVTM and CDR2 as ANQGSEA. This CDR3 region has 13 residues. The CDR3 spells CSAADRTNEKLFF.

The rearrangement links TRBV15 to TRBJ2-1; TCRdb's D call, TRBD1, is unchecked because there is no DNA. The CDR3 runs 12 residues. Germline CDR1 is LNHNV and CDR2 is YYDKDF (reference sequence). The CDR3 protein is CATSRVGGSKFF.

The genes are TRBV5-5 and TRBJ2-6. From germline, CDR1 is SGHKS and CDR2 YYEKEE (reference sequence). CDR3 length: 16 amino acids. The CDR3 spells CASSPYGTSGANVLTF.

V is TRBV4-1 and J is TRBJ2-4. CDR3 size: 17 residues. Germline CDR1 reads MGHRA; CDR2 reads YSYEKL. CDR3 sequence: CASSQDRSLLAKNIQYF.

The chain employs TRBV20-1 and TRBJ2-2. The CDR3 covers 15 residues. The germline V gene encodes CDR1 DFQATT and CDR2 SNEGSKA (reference sequence). CDR3 residues: CSARRVLANTGELFF.